These 6 T cell receptor beta chains originate from one sample sequenced in a study of T-cell memory formation after mild COVID-19. MiXCR, applied by TCRdb to the 5' RACE reads, yields one record per CDR3 protein. In the table there are over 30,000 distinct CDR3 sequences, more than 9.5% of which are singletons. Sequencing used PBMCs or a T cell subset sorted from them (not recorded which). The receptors derive from a man aged 18 to 29 who had mild COVID-19 (a few samples of this study predate the infection). Cell type and time point are not known.

This clonotype is medium-sized (0.01 to 0.1%) in the sample. The chain uses TRBV20-1 and TRBJ2-3; 12 nucleotides agree with TRBD2. From germline, CDR1 is DFQATT and CDR2 SNEGSKA (reference sequence). V was clipped by 5 bases and J by 2 bases; unmatched bases: 14. The CDR3 spans 18 residues. CDR3 coding DNA: TGCAGTGCTTACGAACTAGCGGGGGGTTTGGGGGTCACAGATACGCAGTATTTT. Translating gives CSAYELAGGLGVTDTQYF.

This clonotype was counted only a few times. The V call is TRBV3-1, the J call TRBJ1-1; the D gene is possibly TRBD1 (5 bases). The CDR3 totals 14 residues. Germline V gene lookup returns CDR1 LGHDT and CDR2 YNNKEL (reference sequence). Between the trimmed V and J ends, which lost 5 bases and 1 base, there was a span of 11 bases. The CDR3 DNA follows: TGTGCCAGCAGCTTAGGTACAGGGAACACTGAAGCTTTCTTT. It translates to CASSLGTGNTEAFF. The full variable domain, completed using reference TRBV3-1 and TRBJ1-1, is DTAVSQTPKYLVTQMGNDKSIKCEQNLGHDTMYWYKQDSKKFLKIMFSYNNKELIINETVPNRFSPKSPDKAHLNLHINSLELGDSAVYFCASSLGTGNTEAFFGQGTRLTVV.

At least ten counts were recorded for this clonotype. The gene calls are TRBV7-2 and TRBJ2-1; 12 nucleotides agree with TRBD2. The V gene's germline CDR1 is SGHTA and CDR2 FQGNSA. This CDR3 has 16 residues. After removal of 3 bases from V and 5 bases from J, the junction contained 5 bases not matched to a gene. The CDR3 coding sequence is TGTGCCAGCAGCTTCCCTAGCGGGGGGGTTAACAATGAGCAGTTCTTC. Its translation is CASSFPSGGVNNEQFF. Drawing the rest from reference TRBV7-2 and TRBJ2-1, the complete variable domain is GAGVSQSPSNKVTEKGKDVELRCDPISGHTALYWYRQSLGQGLEFLIYFQGNSAPDKSGLPSDRFSAERTGGSVSTLTIQRTQQEDSAVYLCASSFPSGGVNNEQFFGPGTRLTVL.

This clonotype was counted many times. This chain links TRBV4-3 with TRBJ2-5; TRBD2 aligns across 7 bases. CDR1 is LGHNA and CDR2 is YSLEER in the germline V gene. The junction had 8 bases not matched to a gene; V was cut back by 5 bases and J by 2 bases. This CDR3 is 15 amino acids long. CDR3 coding DNA: TGCGCCAGCAGCAGTCAACGCGGGGGTCAAGAGACCCAGTACTTC. This gives the protein CASSSQRGGQETQYF.

This clonotype was seen many times. This sequence joins TRBV5-1 and TRBJ1-1, with a tentative D call TRBD1 (5 bases). Trimming removed 4 bases from V and 7 bases from J, with 11 bases in between. CDR3 size: 12 residues. Germline values: CDR1 SGHRS, CDR2 YFSETQ. The chain's CDR3 is CASSETASEAFF. The CDR3 coding sequence is TGCGCCAGCAGCGAGACAGCAAGTGAAGCTTTCTTT.

Ten or more counts support this clonotype. The chain links TRBV5-1 to TRBJ2-1; no reliable D call. The germline gives CDR1 SGHRS, CDR2 YFSETQ. Trimming pared 1 base from V and 8 bases from J, leaving 10 bases between. The CDR3 totals 13 residues. CDR3 in DNA: TGCGCCAGCAGCTTGCCGCCGATGGATGAGCAGTTCTTC. Its protein is CASSLPPMDEQFF.